Below are 5 T cell receptor beta chains sequenced from a single sample in a study of technical replicates of blood from several donors. The method was immunoSEQ multiplex PCR; TCRdb's version includes in-frame clones alone and lacks a portion of them. Counted here are under 95,000 clones, about 94% occurring once; the ten biggest clones make up approximately 0.27%. The sample taken for sequencing was T cells isolated from PBMCs. The receptors were gathered from a human donor in good health.

CDR3 coding DNA: TGTGCCGTTTCTCAGGGAATCGACACCTACGAGCAGTACTTC. Residues: CAVSQGIDTYEQYF. The chain is built from TRBV19 and TRBJ2-7, with a tentative D call TRBD1 (5 bases). The CDR3 length is 14 residues. Trimming took off 11 bases at V and 2 bases at J, with 19 bases between the two ends. The germline gives CDR1 LNHDA, CDR2 SQIVND (reference sequence).

The V gene is TRBV7-3, the J gene TRBJ1-1, with D possibly being TRBD1 (6 bases). Germline CDR1 is SGHTA and CDR2 is FQGTGA. The CDR3 loop spans 17 amino acids. V was clipped by 1 base and J by 0 bases, with 15 bases between them. CDR3 sequence reads: CASSLKPGVIVNTEAFF. In DNA form, the CDR3 reads TGTGCCAGCAGCTTAAAGCCAGGGGTTATTGTGAACACTGAAGCTTTCTTT.

V and J are TRBV5-4 and TRBJ2-7; 9 positions match TRBD2. CDR1 and CDR2 from the germline V gene are SGHNT and YYREEE (reference sequence). V gave up 4 bases and J gave up 5 bases; unmatched junction bases: 13. The CDR3 has 16 amino acids. The CDR3 here is CASSPTVAGVAHEQYF. In nucleotides, the CDR3 is TGTGCCAGCAGCCCGACCGTAGCGGGGGTCGCTCACGAGCAGTACTTC.

The gene calls are TRBV7-8 and TRBJ1-4; D perhaps matches TRBD1 (5 bases). Germline V gene data show CDR1 as SGHVS and CDR2 as FQNEAQ. The germline V and J ends were trimmed by 1 base and 0 bases, with 15 bases remaining between them. The CDR3 runs to 18 residues. CDR3 amino acids: CASSLEALRGSTNEKLFF. The CDR3 bases are TGTGCCAGCAGCTTAGAAGCCTTAAGGGGTTCAACTAATGAAAAACTGTTTTTT.

The chain has TRBV27 and TRBJ1-5; TRBD1 matches 7 bases. From germline, CDR1 is MNHEY and CDR2 SMNVEV (reference sequence). This CDR3 region has 14 residues. The V segment lost 2 bases and the J segment 5 bases; nucleotides outside the gene matches: 3. The CDR3 reads CASSLRDRDQPQHF. Written as DNA, the CDR3 is TGTGCCAGCAGTTTACGGGACAGAGATCAGCCCCAGCATTTT.